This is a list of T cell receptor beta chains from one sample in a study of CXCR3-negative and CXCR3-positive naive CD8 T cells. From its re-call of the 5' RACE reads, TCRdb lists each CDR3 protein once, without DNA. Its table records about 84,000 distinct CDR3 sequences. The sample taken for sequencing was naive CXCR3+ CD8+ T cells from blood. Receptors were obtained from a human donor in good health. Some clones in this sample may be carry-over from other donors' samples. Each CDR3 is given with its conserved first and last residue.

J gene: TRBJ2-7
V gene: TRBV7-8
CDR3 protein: CASRPMRADTYEQYF

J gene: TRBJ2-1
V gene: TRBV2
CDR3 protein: CASTEIGGVRNYNEQFF

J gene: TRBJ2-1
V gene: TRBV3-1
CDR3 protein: CASSPIGAPQFF

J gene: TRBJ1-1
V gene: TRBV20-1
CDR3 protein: CSDYPDRENTEAFF

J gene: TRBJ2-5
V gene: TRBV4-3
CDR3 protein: CASSQNVLWETQYF

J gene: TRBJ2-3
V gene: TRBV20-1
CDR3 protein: CSATPSLLAGNTDTQYF

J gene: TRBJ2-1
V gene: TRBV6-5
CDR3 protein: CASGEGLWDEQFF

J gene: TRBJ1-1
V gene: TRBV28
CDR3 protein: CASSSPSIGQDGSAEAFF

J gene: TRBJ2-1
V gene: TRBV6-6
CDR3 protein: CASSYPKGTGYNEQFF

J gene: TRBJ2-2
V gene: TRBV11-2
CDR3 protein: CASSLVTRSGELFF

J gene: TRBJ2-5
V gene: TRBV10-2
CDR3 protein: CASSDQPQETQYF

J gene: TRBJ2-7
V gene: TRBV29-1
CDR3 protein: CSVQTSGRTYEQYF

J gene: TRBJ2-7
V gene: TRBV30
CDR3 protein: CAWSVRIYEQYF

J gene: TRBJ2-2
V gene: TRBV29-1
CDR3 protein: CSVGSGRGTGELFF

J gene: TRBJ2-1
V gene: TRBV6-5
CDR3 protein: CASSPSTNEQFF

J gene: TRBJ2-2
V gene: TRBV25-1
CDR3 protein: CASSGLTGELFF

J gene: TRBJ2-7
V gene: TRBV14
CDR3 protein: CASSQFSLDYEQYF

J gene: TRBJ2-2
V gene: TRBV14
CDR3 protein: CASSQDGQGFGSDTGELFF

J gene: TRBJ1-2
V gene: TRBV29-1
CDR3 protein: CSVEGLEEGYTF

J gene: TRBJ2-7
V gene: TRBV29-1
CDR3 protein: CSVYTQSYEQYF

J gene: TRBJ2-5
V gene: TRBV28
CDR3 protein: CASSFGSVEETPYF

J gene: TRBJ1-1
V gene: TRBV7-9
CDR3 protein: CASSSRQGGGTEAFF

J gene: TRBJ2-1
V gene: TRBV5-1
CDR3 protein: CASSGGGNEQFF

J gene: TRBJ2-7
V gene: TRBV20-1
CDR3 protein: CSALTSGSSYEQYF